This T cell receptor beta chain was retrieved from a study of cytomegalovirus exposure and HLA in healthy donors. Germline-derived CDR1 and CDR2 are LGHNA and YSLEER. CDR3 length: 17 residues. The junction had 10 bases not matched to a gene; V was cut back by 2 bases and J by 5 bases. This clone was seen a handful of times. Its target is not known. PCR used 60 Vbeta primers and 13 Jbeta primers. TCRdb's copy holds only in-frame clones and misses some; the assay was immunoSEQ multiplex PCR. The table records some 180,000 clones, roughly 78% of them present only once. Findings and caveats of the study: What was likely a sequencing artifact was a cluster of highly shared sequence variants.

The material sequenced was PBMCs. This TCR was sampled from a woman in her 30s in good health and CMV-seropositive. The genes are TRBV4-3 and TRBJ2-5; TRBD2 matches 11 bases. In nucleotides, the CDR3 is TGCGCCAGCAGCCAAACCCGTTCACTAGCGGGAGTTGAGACCCAGTACTTC. Protein: CASSQTRSLAGVETQYF.